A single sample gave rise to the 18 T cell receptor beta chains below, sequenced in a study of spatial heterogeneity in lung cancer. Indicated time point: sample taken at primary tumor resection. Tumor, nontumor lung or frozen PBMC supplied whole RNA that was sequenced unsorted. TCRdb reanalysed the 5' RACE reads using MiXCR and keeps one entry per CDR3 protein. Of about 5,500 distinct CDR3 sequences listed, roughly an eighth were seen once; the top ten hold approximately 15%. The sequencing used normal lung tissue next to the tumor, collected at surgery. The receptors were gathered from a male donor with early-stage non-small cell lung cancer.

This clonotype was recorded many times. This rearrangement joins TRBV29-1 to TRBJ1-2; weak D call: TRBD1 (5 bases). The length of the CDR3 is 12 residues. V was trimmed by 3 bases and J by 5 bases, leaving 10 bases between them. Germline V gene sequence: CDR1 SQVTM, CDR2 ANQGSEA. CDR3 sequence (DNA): TGCAGCGTTGAGCAGGGTTTATATGGCTACACCTTC. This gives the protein CSVEQGLYGYTF.

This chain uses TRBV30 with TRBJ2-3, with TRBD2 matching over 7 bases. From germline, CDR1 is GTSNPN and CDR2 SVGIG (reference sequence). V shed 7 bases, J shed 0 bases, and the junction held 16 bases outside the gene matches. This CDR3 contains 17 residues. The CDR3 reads CASYPTRLAESTDTQYF. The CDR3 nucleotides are TGTGCCTCGTACCCTACCAGGCTAGCGGAAAGCACAGATACGCAGTATTTT.

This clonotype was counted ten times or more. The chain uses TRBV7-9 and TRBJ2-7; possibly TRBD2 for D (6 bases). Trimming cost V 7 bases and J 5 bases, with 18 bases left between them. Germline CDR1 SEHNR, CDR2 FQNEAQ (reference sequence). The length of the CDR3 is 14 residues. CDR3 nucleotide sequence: TGTGCCAGCACCCAGGAGGGTAGTCCGAACGAGCAGTACTTC. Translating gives CASTQEGSPNEQYF.

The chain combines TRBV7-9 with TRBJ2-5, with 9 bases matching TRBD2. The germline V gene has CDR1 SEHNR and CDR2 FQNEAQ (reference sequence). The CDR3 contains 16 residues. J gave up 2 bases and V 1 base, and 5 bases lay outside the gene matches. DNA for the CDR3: TGTGCCAGCAGCTTAGTTAGCGGGGGACTACAAGAGACCCAGTACTTC. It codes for CASSLVSGGLQETQYF.

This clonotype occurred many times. The CDR3 coding sequence is TGTGCCTGGAGCAAGGGTGGGGACCAGCCCCAGCATTTT. Translation gives CAWSKGGDQPQHF. The rearrangement links TRBV30 to TRBJ1-5; maybe TRBD1 (5 bases). V was trimmed by 3 bases and J by 7 bases, leaving 13 bases between them. Germline CDR1 GTSNPN, CDR2 SVGIG (reference sequence). This CDR3 is built from 13 residues.

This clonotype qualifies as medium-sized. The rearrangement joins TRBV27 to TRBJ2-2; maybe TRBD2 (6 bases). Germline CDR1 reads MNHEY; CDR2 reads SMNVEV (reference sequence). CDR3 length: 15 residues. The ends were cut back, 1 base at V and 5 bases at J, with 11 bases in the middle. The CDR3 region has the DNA TGTGCCAGCAGTTTATTTAGCGGATCAACCGGGGAGCTGTTTTTT. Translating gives CASSLFSGSTGELFF.

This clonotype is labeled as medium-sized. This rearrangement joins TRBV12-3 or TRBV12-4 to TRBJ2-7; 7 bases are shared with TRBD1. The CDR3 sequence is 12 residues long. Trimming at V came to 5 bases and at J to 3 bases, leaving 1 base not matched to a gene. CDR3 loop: CASSRDSYEQYF. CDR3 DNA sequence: TGTGCCAGCAGTCGGGACAGCTACGAGCAGTACTTC.

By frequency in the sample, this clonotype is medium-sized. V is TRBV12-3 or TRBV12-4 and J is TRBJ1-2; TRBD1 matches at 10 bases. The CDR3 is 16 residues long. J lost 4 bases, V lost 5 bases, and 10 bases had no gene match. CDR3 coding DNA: TGTGCCAGCAGTCCCGGGACAGGGGTCTCATCCTATGGCTACACCTTC. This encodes CASSPGTGVSSYGYTF.

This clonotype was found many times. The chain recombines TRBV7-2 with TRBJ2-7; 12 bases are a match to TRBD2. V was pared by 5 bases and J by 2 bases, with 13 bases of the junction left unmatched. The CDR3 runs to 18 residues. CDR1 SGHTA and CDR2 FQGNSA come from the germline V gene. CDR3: CASSIPGLAGYRTYEQYF. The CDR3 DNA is TGTGCCAGCAGCATTCCGGGACTAGCGGGTTACAGAACCTACGAGCAGTACTTC.

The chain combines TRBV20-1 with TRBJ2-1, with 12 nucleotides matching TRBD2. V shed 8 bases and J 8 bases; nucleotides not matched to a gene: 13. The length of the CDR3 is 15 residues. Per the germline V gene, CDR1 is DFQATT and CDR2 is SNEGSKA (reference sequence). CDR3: CSTLAPSGGVDEQFF. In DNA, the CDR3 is TGCAGTACCCTAGCCCCTAGCGGGGGGGTCGATGAGCAGTTCTTC.

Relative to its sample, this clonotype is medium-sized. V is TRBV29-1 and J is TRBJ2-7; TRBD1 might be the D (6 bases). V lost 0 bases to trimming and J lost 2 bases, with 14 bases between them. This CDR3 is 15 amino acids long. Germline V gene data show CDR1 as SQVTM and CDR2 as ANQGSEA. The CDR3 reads CSVEDRGTGTYEQYF. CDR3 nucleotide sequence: TGCAGCGTTGAAGATCGAGGCACAGGGACCTACGAGCAGTACTTC.

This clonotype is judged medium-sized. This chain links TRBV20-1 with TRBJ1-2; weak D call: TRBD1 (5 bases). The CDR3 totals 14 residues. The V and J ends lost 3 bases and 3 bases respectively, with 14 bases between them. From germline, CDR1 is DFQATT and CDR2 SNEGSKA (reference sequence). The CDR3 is CSASGRGGYYGYTF. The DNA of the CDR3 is TGCAGTGCTAGCGGACGGGGGGGGTACTATGGCTACACCTTC.

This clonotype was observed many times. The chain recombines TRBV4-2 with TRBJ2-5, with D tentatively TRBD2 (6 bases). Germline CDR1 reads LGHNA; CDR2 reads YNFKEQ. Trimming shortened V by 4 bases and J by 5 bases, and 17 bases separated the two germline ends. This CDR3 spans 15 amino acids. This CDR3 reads CASSPRGSGMETQYF. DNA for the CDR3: TGTGCCAGCAGCCCCCGTGGTAGCGGAATGGAGACCCAGTACTTC.

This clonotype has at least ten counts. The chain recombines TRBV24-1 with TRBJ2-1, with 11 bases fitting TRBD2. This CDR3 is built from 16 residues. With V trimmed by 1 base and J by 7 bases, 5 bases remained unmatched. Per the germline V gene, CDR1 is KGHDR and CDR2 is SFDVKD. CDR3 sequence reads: CATSDFGSGRENEQFF. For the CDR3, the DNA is TGTGCCACCAGTGATTTTGGTAGCGGGAGGGAAAATGAGCAGTTCTTC.

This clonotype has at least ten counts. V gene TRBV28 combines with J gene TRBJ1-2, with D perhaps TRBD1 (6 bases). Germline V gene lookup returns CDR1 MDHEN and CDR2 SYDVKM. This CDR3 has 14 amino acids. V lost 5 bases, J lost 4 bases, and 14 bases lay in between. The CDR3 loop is CASSSTGTVYGYTF. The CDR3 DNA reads TGTGCCAGCAGTAGCACAGGGACCGTCTATGGCTACACCTTC.

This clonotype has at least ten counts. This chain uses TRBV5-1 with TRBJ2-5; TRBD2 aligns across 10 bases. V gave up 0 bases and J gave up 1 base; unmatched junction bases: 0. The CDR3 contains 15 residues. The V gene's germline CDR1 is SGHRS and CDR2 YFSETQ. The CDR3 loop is CASSLASGSQETQYF. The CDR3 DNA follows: TGCGCCAGCAGCTTGGCTAGCGGGAGCCAAGAGACCCAGTACTTC.

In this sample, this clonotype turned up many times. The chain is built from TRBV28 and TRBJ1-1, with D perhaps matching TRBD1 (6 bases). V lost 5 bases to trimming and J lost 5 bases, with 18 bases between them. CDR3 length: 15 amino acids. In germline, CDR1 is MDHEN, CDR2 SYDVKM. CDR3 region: CASSLRSGGLTEAFF. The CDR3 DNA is TGTGCCAGCAGTCTCCGGTCGGGGGGGCTGACTGAAGCTTTCTTT. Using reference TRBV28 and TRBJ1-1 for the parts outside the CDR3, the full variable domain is DVKVTQSSRYLVKRTGEKVFLECVQDMDHENMFWYRQDPGLGLRLIYFSYDVKMKEKGDIPEGYSVSREKKERFSLILESASTNQTSMYLCASSLRSGGLTEAFFGQGTRLTVV.

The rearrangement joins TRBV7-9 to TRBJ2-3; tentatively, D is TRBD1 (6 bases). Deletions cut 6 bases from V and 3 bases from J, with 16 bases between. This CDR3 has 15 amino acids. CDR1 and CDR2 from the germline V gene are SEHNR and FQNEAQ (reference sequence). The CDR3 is CASSPNEQGTDTQYF. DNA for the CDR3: TGTGCCAGCAGTCCCAACGAACAGGGAACAGATACGCAGTATTTT. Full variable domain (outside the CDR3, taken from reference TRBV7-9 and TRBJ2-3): DTGVSQNPRHKITKRGQNVTFRCDPISEHNRLYWYRQTLGQGPEFLTYFQNEAQLEKSRLLSDRFSAERPKGSFSTLEIQRTEQGDSAMYLCASSPNEQGTDTQYFGPGTRLTVL.